These 16 T cell receptor beta chains share one sample of origin, sequenced in a study of healthy donors' naive CD4 and CD8 T cells. A linear amplification protocol produced the TCR libraries from around 500 ng of total RNA. TCRdb called the reads again in MiXCR, with one record for every CDR3 protein. The sample carries 200,000 or so distinct CDR3 sequences, 65% to 75% recorded once. The source material was naive CD4+ and CD8+ T cells sorted from blood, pooled from several donors. These receptors originate from a pool of human donors in good health; the sample pools cells from several healthy donors.

The CDR3: CASSSRDRGPKPQHF. CDR3 DNA sequence: TGTGCCAGCAGCTCCCGGGACAGGGGGCCGAAGCCCCAGCATTTT. The rearrangement joins TRBV7-2 to TRBJ1-5, with 12 positions matching TRBD1. The CDR3 totals 15 residues. CDR1 and CDR2 (germline): SGHTA, FQGNSA. V dropped 4 bases and J dropped 8; count of bases not matched to a gene: 6.

The chain couples TRBV19 to TRBJ2-6; D is uncertain. This CDR3 region has 16 residues. Germline lookup yields CDR1 LNHDA and CDR2 SQIVND (reference sequence). The V gene lost 3 bases and the J gene lost 0 bases, with 9 bases spanning the gap. The CDR3 sequence is CASSISQLSGANVLTF. DNA for the CDR3: TGTGCCAGTAGTATTTCACAGCTCTCTGGGGCCAACGTCCTGACTTTC.

J is TRBJ2-1 and V is TRBV28, with D unclear. Germline assignment: CDR1 MDHEN and CDR2 SYDVKM. This CDR3 has 16 residues. Trimming pared 3 bases from V and 5 bases from J, leaving 17 bases between. For the CDR3, the DNA is TGTGCCAGCAGTTTCTATGCCAGCGCAAAAAACAATGAGCAGTTCTTC. It encodes CASSFYASAKNNEQFF.

In this sample, this clonotype turned up once. The chain combines TRBV19 with TRBJ1-5, with 8 bases that match TRBD1. The J segment lost 0 bases and the V segment lost 6 bases, leaving 4 bases of the junction unmatched. Germline values: CDR1 LNHDA, CDR2 SQIVND (reference sequence). The CDR3 sequence is 15 residues long. The CDR3 nucleotides read TGTGCCAGTAGCAGGGACAGGTATAGCAATCAGCCCCAGCATTTT. Its translation: CASSRDRYSNQPQHF.

CDR3 region: CASSFQGARASLSYEQYF. The CDR3 nucleotides read TGTGCCAGTAGTTTCCAAGGGGCGAGGGCCTCCTTGTCCTACGAGCAGTACTTC. This chain uses TRBV19 with TRBJ2-7; D possibly uses TRBD1 or TRBD2 (5 bases each). This CDR3 is 18 amino acids long. Germline V lookup: CDR1 LNHDA, CDR2 SQIVND (reference sequence). The V end lost 5 bases, the J end lost 1 base, and 24 bases lay between the germline ends.

The J gene is TRBJ1-5, the V gene TRBV12-5; D is unclear. CDR1 LGHNT and CDR2 FRNRAP come from the germline V gene. The CDR3 sequence is 14 residues long. CDR3 loop: CASSQTASNQPQHF. CDR3 bases: TGTGCCAGCAGTCAGACCGCGAGCAATCAGCCCCAGCATTTT.

This clonotype was detected only once. The chain employs TRBV29-1 and TRBJ2-5; possible D gene TRBD2, 6 bases. The CDR3 covers 15 residues. Germline V gives CDR1 SQVTM, CDR2 ANQGSEA. V gave up 7 bases and J gave up 4 bases, with 22 bases separating them. CDR3 nucleotides: TGCAGCGCCCGATTAGGGGAGACTAGGTTAGAGACCCAGTACTTC. Its protein is CSARLGETRLETQYF.

This sequence joins TRBV6-5 and TRBJ2-3; D tentatively fits TRBD1 or TRBD2 (5 bases each). Trimming stripped 5 bases from V and 1 base from J, with 10 bases between. The CDR3 spans 14 residues. Germline values: CDR1 MNHEY, CDR2 SVGAGI. The DNA for the CDR3 is TGTGCCAGCAGTAGGGGACCTCGCACAGATACGCAGTATTTT. Residues: CASSRGPRTDTQYF.

V gene TRBV29-1 combines with J gene TRBJ1-2; D not certain. V shed 7 bases and J shed 8 bases, with 8 bases lying between them. Germline V gene data show CDR1 as SQVTM and CDR2 as ANQGSEA. The CDR3 consists of 9 residues. The CDR3 protein is CSDGAGYTF. The CDR3 coding sequence is TGCAGCGACGGAGCAGGCTACACCTTC. Full variable domain (outside the CDR3, taken from reference TRBV29-1 and TRBJ1-2): SAVISQKPSRDICQRGTSLTIQCQVDSQVTMMFWYRQQPGQSLTLIATANQGSEATYESGFVIDKFPISRPNLTFSTLTVSNMSPEDSSIYLCSDGAGYTFGSGTRLTVV.

The rearrangement uses TRBV5-5 and TRBJ2-7; D remains ambiguous. V gave up 0 bases and J gave up 5 bases, with 12 bases separating them. The CDR3 has 14 residues. Germline V lookup: CDR1 SGHKS, CDR2 YYEKEE (reference sequence). The CDR3 is CASSLVQAPDEQYF. As DNA, the CDR3 is TGTGCCAGCAGCTTGGTCCAGGCCCCAGACGAGCAGTACTTC.

The chain couples TRBV5-1 to TRBJ2-1; 10 bases line up with TRBD2. Germline CDR1 SGHRS, CDR2 YFSETQ. Losses at the gene ends were 4 bases for V and 0 bases for J; bases not matched to a gene: 16. The CDR3 is 20 amino acids. The DNA of the CDR3 is TGCGCCAGCAGCGTGAGAGGACTAGCGGAGGCTCACGACTCCTACAATGAGCAGTTCTTC. Its protein product is CASSVRGLAEAHDSYNEQFF.

The chain uses TRBV20-1 and TRBJ1-6; TRBD1 matches at 7 bases. CDR1 and CDR2 from the germline V gene are DFQATT and SNEGSKA (reference sequence). The CDR3 consists of 14 residues. The V segment lost 3 bases and the J segment 5 bases; nucleotides outside the gene matches: 4. The CDR3 is CSASRDSHNSPLHF. CDR3 bases: TGCAGTGCTAGTAGGGACAGCCATAATTCACCCCTCCACTTT.

The V call is TRBV20-1, the J call TRBJ1-1; TRBD1 matches 7 bases. Per germline, CDR1 DFQATT and CDR2 SNEGSKA (reference sequence). The CDR3 has 10 residues. The J segment lost 7 bases and the V segment lost 6 bases, leaving 2 bases of the junction unmatched. CDR3 region: CSAGTDEAFF. The CDR3, as DNA: TGCAGTGCGGGGACAGATGAAGCTTTCTTT.

The chain uses TRBV19 and TRBJ1-3; D remains ambiguous. Trimming took 7 bases from V and 0 from J, leaving 7 bases between them. In germline, CDR1 is LNHDA, CDR2 SQIVND (reference sequence). The CDR3 sequence is 13 residues long. CDR3 coding DNA: TGTGCCAGTAATCTTGTCTCTGGAAACACCATATATTTT. This gives the protein CASNLVSGNTIYF.

The chain combines TRBV5-1 with TRBJ1-6; D is ambiguous. The CDR3 loop spans 16 amino acids. V lost 6 bases and J 8 bases, leaving 21 bases between the germline ends. Germline V gene data show CDR1 as SGHRS and CDR2 as YFSETQ. DNA of the CDR3: TGCGCCAGCACCAAATTCGGGGAAAAGAAAGATTCACCCCTCCACTTT. Amino acids: CASTKFGEKKDSPLHF.

The gene calls are TRBV19 and TRBJ1-1; possible D gene TRBD1, 6 bases. The length of the CDR3 is 13 residues. V was pared by 8 bases and J by 4 bases, with 14 bases between. CDR1 and CDR2 from the germline V gene are LNHDA and SQIVND (reference sequence). CDR3 residues: CASDQGSITEAFF. CDR3 in DNA: TGTGCCAGTGATCAGGGGTCGATCACTGAAGCTTTCTTT.